This section outlines one T cell receptor (beta chain) sequence together with its context. Clones were read by immunoSEQ multiplex PCR, and TCRdb kept only the in-frame ones, dropping some. The data hold approximately 150,000 clones, with roughly 90% observed a single time. The V end was cut by 3 bases, the J end by 0 bases, with 13 bases between. Germline V gene data show CDR1 as SGHRS and CDR2 as YFSETQ. The CDR3 is 15 amino acids. The sample comes from a study of blood T cell repertoires in COVID-19. Sequenced sample: peripheral blood. The chain employs TRBV5-1 and TRBJ2-7; D might be TRBD2 (6 bases). The TCR was taken from a woman aged 70-85 years with acute or convalescent COVID-19. Written as DNA, the CDR3 is TGCGCCAGCAGCTCCGGGCCGGGGGTCTCCTACGAGCAGTACTTC. Amino acids: CASSSGPGVSYEQYF.